This T cell receptor (beta chain) came from a study of blood T cell repertoires in COVID-19. Looking at the study overall: PBMCs, B-cell-depleted T cells, or T cells were the source of the cDNA or gDNA that made up the material.

Per germline, CDR1 SNHLY and CDR2 FYNNEI. The CDR3 loop spans 14 amino acids. Trimming removed 8 bases from V and 4 bases from J; junction bases left unmatched: 7. TCRdb's table, derived via immunoSEQ multiplex PCR, lists solely in-frame clones and lacks some. This table has fewer than 200,000 clones, roughly 70% appearing once. The chain recombines TRBV2 with TRBJ2-1; TRBD2 aligns across 8 bases. The sequencing sample was made of peripheral blood. This receptor was identified in an elderly woman with acute or convalescent COVID-19. CDR3 amino acids: CASESGGMYNEQFF. For the CDR3, the DNA is TGTGCCAGCGAGAGCGGGGGCATGTACAATGAGCAGTTCTTC.